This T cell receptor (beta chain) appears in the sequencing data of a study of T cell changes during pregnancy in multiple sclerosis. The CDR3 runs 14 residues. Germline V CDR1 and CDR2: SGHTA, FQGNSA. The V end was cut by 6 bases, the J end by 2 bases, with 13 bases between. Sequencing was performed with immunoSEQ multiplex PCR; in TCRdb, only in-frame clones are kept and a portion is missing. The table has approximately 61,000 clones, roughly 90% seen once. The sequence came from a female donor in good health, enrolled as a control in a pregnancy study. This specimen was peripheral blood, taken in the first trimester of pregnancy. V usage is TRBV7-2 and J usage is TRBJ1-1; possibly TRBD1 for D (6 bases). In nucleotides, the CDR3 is TGTGCCAGCAGTCGTCCGGGACACAACACTGAAGCTTTCTTT. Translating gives CASSRPGHNTEAFF.